The entry that follows covers one T cell receptor beta chain sequence. The germline V gene has CDR1 ENHRY and CDR2 SYGVKD. V gave up 1 base and J gave up 14 bases, with 16 bases separating them. CDR3 length equals 13 residues. For the second PCR, which ran for 7 to 11 cycles, a sample-barcoded 5' primer and a J-beta primer mix were used. TCRdb ran MiXCR on the 5' RACE reads and lists one entry per CDR3 protein. The sample yields more than 650,000 distinct CDR3 sequences, about 55% seen once. These data originate in a study of blood T cells in healthy people across ages. The specimen sequenced was blood. The chain joins TRBV10-3 to TRBJ2-3; D gene unclear. The clonotype comes from a man older than 75 in good health. In DNA, the CDR3 is TGTGCCATCAGTGAGTGCCCTTACGGAGACGCGTATTTT. It translates to CAISECPYGDAYF.